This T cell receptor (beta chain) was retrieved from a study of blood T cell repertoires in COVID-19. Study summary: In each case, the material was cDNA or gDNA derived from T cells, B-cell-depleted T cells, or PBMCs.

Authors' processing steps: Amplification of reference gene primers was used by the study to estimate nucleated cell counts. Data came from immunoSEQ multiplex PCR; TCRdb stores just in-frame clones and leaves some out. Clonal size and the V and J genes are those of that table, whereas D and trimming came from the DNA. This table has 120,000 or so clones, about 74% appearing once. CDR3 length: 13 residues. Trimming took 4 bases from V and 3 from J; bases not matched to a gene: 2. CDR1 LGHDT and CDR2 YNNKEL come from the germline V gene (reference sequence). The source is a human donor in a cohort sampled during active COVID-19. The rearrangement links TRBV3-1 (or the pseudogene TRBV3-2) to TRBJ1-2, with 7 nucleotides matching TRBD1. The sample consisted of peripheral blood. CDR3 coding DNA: TGTGCCAGCAGCCGACAGGGAGACTATGGCTACACCTTC. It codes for CASSRQGDYGYTF.